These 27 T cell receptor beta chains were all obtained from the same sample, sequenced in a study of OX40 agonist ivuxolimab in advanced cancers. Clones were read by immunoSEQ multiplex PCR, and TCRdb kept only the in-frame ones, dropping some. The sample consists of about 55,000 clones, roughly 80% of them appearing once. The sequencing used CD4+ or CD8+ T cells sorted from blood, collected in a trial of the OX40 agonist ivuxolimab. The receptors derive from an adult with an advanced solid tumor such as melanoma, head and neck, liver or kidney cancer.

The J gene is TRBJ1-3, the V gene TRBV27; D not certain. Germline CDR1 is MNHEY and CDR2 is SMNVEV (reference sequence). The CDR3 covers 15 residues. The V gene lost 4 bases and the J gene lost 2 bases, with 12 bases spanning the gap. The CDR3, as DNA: TGTGCCAGCAGTTCGACGACATTTCCTGGAAACACCATATATTTT. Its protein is CASSSTTFPGNTIYF.

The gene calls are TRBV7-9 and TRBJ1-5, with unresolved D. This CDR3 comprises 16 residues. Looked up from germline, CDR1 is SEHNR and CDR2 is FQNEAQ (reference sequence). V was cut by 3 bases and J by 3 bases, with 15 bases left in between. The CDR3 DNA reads TGTGCCAGCAGCTTCGGGTTGGGTCCTCTCAATCAGCCCCAGCATTTT. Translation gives CASSFGLGPLNQPQHF.

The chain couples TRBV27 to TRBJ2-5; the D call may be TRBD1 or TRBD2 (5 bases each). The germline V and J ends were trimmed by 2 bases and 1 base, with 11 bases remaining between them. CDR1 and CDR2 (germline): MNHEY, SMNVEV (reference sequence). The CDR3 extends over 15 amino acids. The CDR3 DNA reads TGTGCCAGCAGTTTACGAGGGGCGCCCCAAGAGACCCAGTACTTC. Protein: CASSLRGAPQETQYF.

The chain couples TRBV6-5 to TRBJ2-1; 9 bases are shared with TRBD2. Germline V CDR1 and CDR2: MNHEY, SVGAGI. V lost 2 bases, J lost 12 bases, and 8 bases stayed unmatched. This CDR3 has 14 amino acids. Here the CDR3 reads CASSYGSSGVRQFF. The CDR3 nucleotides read TGTGCCAGCAGTTACGGCTCTAGCGGGGTAAGGCAGTTCTTC.

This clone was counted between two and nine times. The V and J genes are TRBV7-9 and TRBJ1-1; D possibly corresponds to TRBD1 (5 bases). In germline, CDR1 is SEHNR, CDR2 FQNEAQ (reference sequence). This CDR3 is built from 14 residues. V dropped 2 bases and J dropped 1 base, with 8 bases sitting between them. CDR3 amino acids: CASSLRGENTEAFF. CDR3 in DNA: TGTGCCAGCAGCTTAAGGGGCGAGAACACTGAAGCTTTCTTT. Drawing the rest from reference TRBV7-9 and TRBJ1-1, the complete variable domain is DTGVSQNPRHKITKRGQNVTFRCDPISEHNRLYWYRQTLGQGPEFLTYFQNEAQLEKSRLLSDRFSAERPKGSFSTLEIQRTEQGDSAMYLCASSLRGENTEAFFGQGTRLTVV.

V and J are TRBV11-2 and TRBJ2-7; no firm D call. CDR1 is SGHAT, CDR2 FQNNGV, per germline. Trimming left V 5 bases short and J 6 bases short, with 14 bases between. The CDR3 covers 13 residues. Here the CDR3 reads CASSPRVRFEQYF. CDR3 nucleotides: TGTGCCAGCAGCCCCCGGGTGAGGTTCGAGCAGTACTTC.

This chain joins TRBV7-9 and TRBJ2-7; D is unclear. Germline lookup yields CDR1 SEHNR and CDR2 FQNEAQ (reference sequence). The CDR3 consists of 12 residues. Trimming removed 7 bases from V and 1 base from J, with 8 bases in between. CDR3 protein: CASTIGSYEQYF. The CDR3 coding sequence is TGTGCCAGCACCATAGGGTCCTACGAGCAGTACTTC.

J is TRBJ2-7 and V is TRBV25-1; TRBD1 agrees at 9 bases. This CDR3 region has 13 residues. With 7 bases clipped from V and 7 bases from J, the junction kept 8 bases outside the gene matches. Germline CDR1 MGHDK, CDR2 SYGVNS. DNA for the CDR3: TGTGCCAGCACCCCACAGGGGGCGAGGGAGCAGTACTTC. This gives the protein CASTPQGAREQYF.

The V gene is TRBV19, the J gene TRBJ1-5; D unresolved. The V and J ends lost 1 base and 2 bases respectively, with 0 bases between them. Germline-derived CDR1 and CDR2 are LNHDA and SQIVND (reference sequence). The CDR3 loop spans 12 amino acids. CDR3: CASSIGNQPQHF. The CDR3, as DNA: TGTGCCAGTAGTATAGGCAATCAGCCCCAGCATTTT.

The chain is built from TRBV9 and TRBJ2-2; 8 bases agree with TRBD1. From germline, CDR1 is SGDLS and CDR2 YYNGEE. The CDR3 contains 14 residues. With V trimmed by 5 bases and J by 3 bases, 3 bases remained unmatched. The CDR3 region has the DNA TGTGCCAGCAGAAAGACAGGGGACACCGGGGAGCTGTTTTTT. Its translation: CASRKTGDTGELFF.

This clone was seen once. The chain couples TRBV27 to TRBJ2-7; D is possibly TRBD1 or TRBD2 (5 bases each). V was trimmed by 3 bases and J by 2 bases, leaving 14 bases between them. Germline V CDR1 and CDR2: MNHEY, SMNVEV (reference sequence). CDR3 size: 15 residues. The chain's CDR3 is CASSFKRGLTYEQYF. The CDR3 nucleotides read TGTGCCAGCAGTTTTAAACGGGGCTTGACCTACGAGCAGTACTTC.

CDR3 in amino acids: CASSFRDRETGELFF. The CDR3 coding sequence is TGTGCCAGCAGCTTCCGGGACAGGGAGACCGGGGAGCTGTTTTTT. This chain uses TRBV5-6 with TRBJ2-2; TRBD1 aligns across 9 bases. CDR1 is SGHDT, CDR2 YYEEEE, per germline. V shed 2 bases, J shed 5 bases, and the junction held 4 bases outside the gene matches. CDR3 length: 15 amino acids.

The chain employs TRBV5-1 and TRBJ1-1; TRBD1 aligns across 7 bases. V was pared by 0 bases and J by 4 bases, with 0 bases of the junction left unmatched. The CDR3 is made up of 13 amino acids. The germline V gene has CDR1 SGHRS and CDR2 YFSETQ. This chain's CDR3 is CASSLDRGTEAFF. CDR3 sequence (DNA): TGCGCCAGCAGCTTGGACAGGGGCACTGAAGCTTTCTTT.

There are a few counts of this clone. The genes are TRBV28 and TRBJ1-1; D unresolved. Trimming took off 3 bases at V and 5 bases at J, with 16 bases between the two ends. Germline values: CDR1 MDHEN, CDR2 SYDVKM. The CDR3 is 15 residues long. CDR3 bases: TGTGCCAGCAGTTTTACACATTCCCTGGGGACTGAAGCTTTCTTT. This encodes CASSFTHSLGTEAFF.

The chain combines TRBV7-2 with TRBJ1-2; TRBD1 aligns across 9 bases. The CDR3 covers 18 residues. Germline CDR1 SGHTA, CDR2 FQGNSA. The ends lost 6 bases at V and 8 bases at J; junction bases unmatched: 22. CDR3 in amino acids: CASSLKTGQGIFAGGYTF. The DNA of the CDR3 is TGTGCCAGCAGTTTAAAAACGGGACAGGGTATTTTTGCGGGGGGCTACACCTTC.

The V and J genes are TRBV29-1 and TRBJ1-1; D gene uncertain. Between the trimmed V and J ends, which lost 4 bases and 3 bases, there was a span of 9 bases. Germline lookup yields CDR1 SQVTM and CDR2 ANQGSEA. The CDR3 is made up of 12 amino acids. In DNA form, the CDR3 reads TGCAGCGTTGCGGAAGCTTACACTGAAGCTTTCTTT. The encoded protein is CSVAEAYTEAFF.

The CDR3 reads CASSPQTGKETEAFF. As DNA, the CDR3 is TGTGCCAGCAGTCCCCAGACAGGGAAGGAGACTGAAGCTTTCTTT. V usage is TRBV27 and J usage is TRBJ1-1; TRBD1 aligns across 7 bases. The V segment lost 5 bases and the J segment 5 bases; nucleotides outside the gene matches: 11. The V gene's germline CDR1 is MNHEY and CDR2 SMNVEV (reference sequence). The CDR3 extends over 15 amino acids.

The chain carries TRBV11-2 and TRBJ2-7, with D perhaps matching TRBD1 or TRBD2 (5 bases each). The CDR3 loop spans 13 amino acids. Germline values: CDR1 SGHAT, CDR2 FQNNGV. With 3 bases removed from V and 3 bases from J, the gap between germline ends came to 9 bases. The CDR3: CASSFQRGYEQYF. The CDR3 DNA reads TGTGCCAGCAGCTTCCAGAGGGGCTACGAGCAGTACTTC.

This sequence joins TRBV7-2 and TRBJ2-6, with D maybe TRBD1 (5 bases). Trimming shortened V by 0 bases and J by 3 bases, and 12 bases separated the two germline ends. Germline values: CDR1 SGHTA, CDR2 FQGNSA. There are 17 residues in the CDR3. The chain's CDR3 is CASSLAGTGGGANVLTF. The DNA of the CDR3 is TGTGCCAGCAGCTTAGCAGGTACAGGCGGTGGGGCCAACGTCCTGACTTTC.

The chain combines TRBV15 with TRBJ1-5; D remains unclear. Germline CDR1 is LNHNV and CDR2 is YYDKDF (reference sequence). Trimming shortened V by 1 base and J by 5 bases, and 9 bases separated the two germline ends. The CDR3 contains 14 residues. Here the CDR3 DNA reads TGTGCCACCAGCAGAGCTAAGTCCGATCAGCCCCAGCATTTT. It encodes CATSRAKSDQPQHF.

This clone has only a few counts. The CDR3 loop is CASTFRQGPQETQYF. The CDR3 coding sequence is TGTGCCAGCACATTTCGACAGGGACCACAAGAGACCCAGTACTTC. The chain employs TRBV6-6 and TRBJ2-5; 7 bases are shared with TRBD1. The length of the CDR3 is 15 residues. CDR1 MNHNY and CDR2 SVGAGI come from the germline V gene (reference sequence). Losses at the gene ends were 7 bases for V and 2 bases for J; bases not matched to a gene: 10.

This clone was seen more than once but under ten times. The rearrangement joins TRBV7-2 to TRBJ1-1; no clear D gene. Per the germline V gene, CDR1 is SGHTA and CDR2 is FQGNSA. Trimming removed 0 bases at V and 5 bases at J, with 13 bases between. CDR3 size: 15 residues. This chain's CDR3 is CASSLARVPGTEAFF. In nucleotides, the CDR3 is TGTGCCAGCAGCTTAGCGAGGGTTCCTGGTACTGAAGCTTTCTTT. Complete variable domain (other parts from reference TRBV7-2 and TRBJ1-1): GAGVSQSPSNKVTEKGKDVELRCDPISGHTALYWYRQSLGQGLEFLIYFQGNSAPDKSGLPSDRFSAERTGGSVSTLTIQRTQQEDSAVYLCASSLARVPGTEAFFGQGTRLTVV.

The CDR3 here is CASSRGQGGRNEQYF. The CDR3, as DNA: TGTGCCAGCAGTCGCGGACAGGGTGGGCGGAACGAGCAGTACTTC. The chain links TRBV27 to TRBJ2-7; the match to TRBD1 covers 8 bases. The trim removed 5 bases at V and 5 bases at J, leaving 11 bases unmatched. The CDR3 totals 15 residues. Germline lookup yields CDR1 MNHEY and CDR2 SMNVEV (reference sequence).

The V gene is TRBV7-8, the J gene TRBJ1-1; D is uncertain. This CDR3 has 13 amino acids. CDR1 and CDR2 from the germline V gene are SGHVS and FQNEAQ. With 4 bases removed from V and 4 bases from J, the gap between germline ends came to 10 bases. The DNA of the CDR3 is TGTGCCAGCAGCTCCCCCCGGGGCACTGAAGCTTTCTTT. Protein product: CASSSPRGTEAFF.

In nucleotides, the CDR3 is TGCGCCAGCAGTGCGACCAGGGTGACTATGAACACTGAAGCTTTCTTT. Encoded protein: CASSATRVTMNTEAFF. This chain uses TRBV10-1 with TRBJ1-1; D may be TRBD1 (5 bases). The CDR3 extends over 16 amino acids. The germline CDR1 and CDR2 sequences are WNHNN and SYGVQD (reference sequence). V lost 4 bases to trimming and J lost 0 bases, with 15 bases between them.

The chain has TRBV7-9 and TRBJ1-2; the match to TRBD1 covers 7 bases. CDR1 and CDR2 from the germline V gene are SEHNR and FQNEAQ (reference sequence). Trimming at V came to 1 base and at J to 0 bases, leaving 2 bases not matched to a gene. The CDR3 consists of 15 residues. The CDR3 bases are TGTGCCAGCAGCTTAGAAGGACAGGCTAACTATGGCTACACCTTC. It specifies CASSLEGQANYGYTF.

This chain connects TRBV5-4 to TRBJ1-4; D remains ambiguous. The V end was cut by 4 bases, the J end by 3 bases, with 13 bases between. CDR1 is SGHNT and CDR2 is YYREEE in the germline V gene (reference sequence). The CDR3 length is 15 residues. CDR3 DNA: TGTGCCAGCAGCACGCAACTGGCCGCTAATGAAAAACTGTTTTTT. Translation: CASSTQLAANEKLFF.